This T cell receptor (beta chain) is drawn from a study of regulatory T cells in long-lasting Graves disease. Study-level information: Under 3 months of antithyroid drugs had been taken by newly diagnosed Graves' patients.

CDR3-region Arm-PCR and iRepertoire HTBI primers produced the TCR beta libraries. TCRdb reanalysed the multiplex PCR reads using MiXCR and keeps one entry per CDR3 protein. The sample has about 460,000 distinct CDR3 sequences, 14% seen once; the top ten hold 17%. CDR1 and CDR2 from the germline V gene are MNHEY and SMNVEV (reference sequence). CDR3 size: 17 residues. This sample's time point: newly diagnosed GD, antithyroid drugs for less than 3 months. PBMC RNA served as the TCR library source. A few counts support this clonotype. Germline is not matched at one junction end, which may reflect a read error. The data were also submitted as part of a second study, on T cells in Graves' hyperthyroidism and ophthalmopathy. In that study: When ophthalmopathy did not progress within 18 months, Graves' hyperthyroidism was considered stable.

The TCR sequence derives from a woman in her fifties or sixties with Graves disease. The sequencing here drew on peripheral blood mononuclear cells (PBMCs), taken at new diagnosis, from a patient treated with antithyroid drugs. The rearrangement links TRBV27 to TRBJ2-1; 11 bases match TRBD2. CDR3 coding DNA: TGTACCAGCAGTTTCCTAGCGGGAGGTAGTTCCTACAATGAGCAGTTCTTC. Translation gives CTSSFLAGGSSYNEQFF.